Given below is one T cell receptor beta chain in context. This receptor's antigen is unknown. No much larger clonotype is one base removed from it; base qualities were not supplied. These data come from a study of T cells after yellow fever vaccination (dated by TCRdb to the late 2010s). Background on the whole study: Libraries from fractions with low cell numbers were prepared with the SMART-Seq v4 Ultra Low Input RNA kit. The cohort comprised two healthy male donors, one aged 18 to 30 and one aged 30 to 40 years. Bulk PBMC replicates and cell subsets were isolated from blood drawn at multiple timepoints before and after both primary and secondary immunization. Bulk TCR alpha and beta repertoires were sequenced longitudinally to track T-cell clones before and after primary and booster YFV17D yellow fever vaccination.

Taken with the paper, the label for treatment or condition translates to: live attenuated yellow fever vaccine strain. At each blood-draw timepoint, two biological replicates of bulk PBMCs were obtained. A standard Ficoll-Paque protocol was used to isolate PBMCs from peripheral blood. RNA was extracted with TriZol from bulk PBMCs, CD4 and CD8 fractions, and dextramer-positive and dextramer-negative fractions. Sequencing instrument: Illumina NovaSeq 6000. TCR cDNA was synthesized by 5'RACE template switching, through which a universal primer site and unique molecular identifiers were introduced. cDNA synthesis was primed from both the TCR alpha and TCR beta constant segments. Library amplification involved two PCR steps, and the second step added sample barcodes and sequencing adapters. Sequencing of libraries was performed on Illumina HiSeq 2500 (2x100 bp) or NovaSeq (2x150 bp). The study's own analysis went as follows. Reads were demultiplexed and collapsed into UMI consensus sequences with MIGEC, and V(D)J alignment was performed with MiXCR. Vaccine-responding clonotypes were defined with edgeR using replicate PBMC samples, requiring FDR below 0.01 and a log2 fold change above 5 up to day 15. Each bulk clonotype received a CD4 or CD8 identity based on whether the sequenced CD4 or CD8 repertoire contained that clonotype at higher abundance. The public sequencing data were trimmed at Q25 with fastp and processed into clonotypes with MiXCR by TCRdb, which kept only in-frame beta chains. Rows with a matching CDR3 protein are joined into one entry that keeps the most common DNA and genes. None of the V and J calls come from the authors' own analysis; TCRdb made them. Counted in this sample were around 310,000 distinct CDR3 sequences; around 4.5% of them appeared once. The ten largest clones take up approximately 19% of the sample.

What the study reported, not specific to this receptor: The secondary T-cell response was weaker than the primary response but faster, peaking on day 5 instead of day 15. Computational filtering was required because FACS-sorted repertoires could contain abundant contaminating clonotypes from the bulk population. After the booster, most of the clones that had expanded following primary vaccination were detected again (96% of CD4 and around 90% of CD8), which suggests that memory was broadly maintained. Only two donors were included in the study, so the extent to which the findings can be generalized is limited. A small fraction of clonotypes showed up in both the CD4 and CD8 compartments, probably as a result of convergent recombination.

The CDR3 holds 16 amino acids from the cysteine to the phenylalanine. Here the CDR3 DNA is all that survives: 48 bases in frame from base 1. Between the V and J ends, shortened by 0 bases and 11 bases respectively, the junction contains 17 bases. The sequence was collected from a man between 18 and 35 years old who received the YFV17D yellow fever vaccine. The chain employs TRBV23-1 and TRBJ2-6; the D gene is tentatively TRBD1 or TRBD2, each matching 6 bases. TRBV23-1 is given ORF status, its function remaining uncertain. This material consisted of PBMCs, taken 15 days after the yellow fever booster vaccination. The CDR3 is CASSQSAGEACDVLTF. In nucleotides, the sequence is TGCGCCAGCAGTCAATCGGCAGGGGAGGCTTGTGACGTCCTGACTTTC.